These 10 T cell receptor beta chains share one sample of origin, sequenced in a study of beta chain features in type 1 diabetes. Overall study results and limits: Type 1 diabetes patients had TCRB CDR3s that were shorter (moderately but significantly so) in all four CD4+ subsets.

The entirety of the isolated RNA underwent reverse transcription, so expressed TCRB transcripts were sequenced. TCRdb keeps only in-frame clones here, not all; method: immunoSEQ multiplex PCR. The sample carries roughly 340,000 clones, over 9.5% recorded once. The antigens these receptors bind are not known. The material sequenced was naive CD4+ T cells from blood. The receptors derive from a woman under 30 with type 1 diabetes.

The rearrangement links TRBV7-2 to TRBJ2-7; 12 nucleotides agree with TRBD2. Germline V gives CDR1 SGHTA, CDR2 FQGNSA. This CDR3 region has 17 residues. V was clipped by 0 bases and J by 1 base; unmatched bases: 4. This CDR3 is CASSLAPLAGGSYEQYF. The CDR3 DNA reads as TGTGCCAGCAGCTTAGCGCCACTAGCGGGAGGTTCCTACGAGCAGTACTTC.

The chain joins TRBV10-3 to TRBJ2-1; TRBD2 matches at 8 bases. This CDR3 has 15 amino acids. V lost 6 bases, J lost 6 bases, and 10 bases stayed unmatched. Germline V gene data show CDR1 as ENHRY and CDR2 as SYGVKD. The CDR3 nucleotides are TGTGCCATCAGCTGGGGGACTAGAGAAGGCAATGAGCAGTTCTTC. Translation: CAISWGTREGNEQFF.

The chain recombines TRBV4-3 with TRBJ2-7, with a weak D call TRBD1 (6 bases). CDR1 is LGHNA, CDR2 YSLEER, per germline. V gave up 8 bases and J gave up 0 bases, with 14 bases separating them. The CDR3 runs 14 residues. For the CDR3, the DNA is TGCGCCAGCCAGTTCCGGACAGTCTCCTACGAGCAGTACTTC. Its protein product is CASQFRTVSYEQYF.

This clone was picked up a small number of times. This chain joins TRBV18 and TRBJ2-5; D is undetermined. The CDR3 is 13 amino acids. Trimming left V 5 bases short and J 1 base short, with 8 bases between. Per germline, CDR1 KGHSH and CDR2 LQKENI. CDR3 DNA sequence: TGTGCCAGCTCATCGGAGAGCCAAGAGACCCAGTACTTC. Translation gives CASSSESQETQYF.

The chain carries TRBV6-5 and TRBJ2-4; 7 bases align to TRBD2. The CDR3 is made up of 15 amino acids. The germline V gene encodes CDR1 MNHEY and CDR2 SVGAGI. Losses at the gene ends were 5 bases for V and 3 bases for J; bases not matched to a gene: 7. The CDR3 DNA is TGTGCCAGCAGTCCCTTGGCTAGCGGCAAAAACATTCAGTACTTC. Amino acids: CASSPLASGKNIQYF.

This clone turned up a few times. The chain employs TRBV7-2 and TRBJ1-5; D call uncertain. Germline V CDR1 and CDR2: SGHTA, FQGNSA. Trimming removed 0 bases at V and 7 bases at J, with 7 bases between. CDR3 size: 13 residues. CDR3 region: CASSLAGDQPQHF. CDR3 bases: TGTGCCAGCAGCTTAGCAGGAGACCAGCCCCAGCATTTT.

This clone was counted a few times. The chain recombines TRBV7-9 with TRBJ2-1; D might be TRBD2 (5 bases). V was trimmed by 7 bases and J by 7 bases, leaving 8 bases between them. This CDR3 is 11 amino acids long. The germline V gene encodes CDR1 SEHNR and CDR2 FQNEAQ (reference sequence). The CDR3 loop reads CASTPGNEQFF. CDR3 sequence (DNA): TGTGCCAGCACCCCGGGAAATGAGCAGTTCTTC. Full variable domain (remainder filled in from reference TRBV7-9 and TRBJ2-1): DTGVSQNPRHKITKRGQNVTFRCDPISEHNRLYWYRQTLGQGPEFLTYFQNEAQLEKSRLLSDRFSAERPKGSFSTLEIQRTEQGDSAMYLCASTPGNEQFFGPGTRLTVL.

This clone occurred a few times. The chain uses TRBV9 and TRBJ2-7; 7 bases align to TRBD1. CDR1 and CDR2 from the germline V gene are SGDLS and YYNGEE. V was clipped by 3 bases and J by 0 bases; unmatched bases: 6. The CDR3 sequence is 15 residues long. CDR3 nucleotides: TGTGCCAGCAGCGCTACGACAGGGTTCTCCTACGAGCAGTACTTC. It codes for CASSATTGFSYEQYF.

This clone was detected only a few times. V usage is TRBV5-6 and J usage is TRBJ2-7, with D possibly being TRBD1 (6 bases). This CDR3 spans 15 amino acids. Germline lookup yields CDR1 SGHDT and CDR2 YYEEEE. V lost 4 bases, J lost 1 base, and 15 bases lay in between. CDR3 sequence reads: CASSLPRDMSYEQYF. The CDR3 DNA follows: TGTGCCAGCAGCCTACCTAGGGACATGTCCTACGAGCAGTACTTC.

This chain connects TRBV9 to TRBJ2-7, with a weak D call TRBD1 (8 bases). Germline CDR1 reads SGDLS; CDR2 reads YYNGEE. CDR3 size: 15 residues. V was cut by 2 bases and J by 4 bases, with 16 bases left in between. CDR3 residues: CASSVGGGTGYEQYF. The CDR3 DNA reads as TGTGCCAGCAGCGTGGGGGGAGGGACAGGATACGAGCAGTACTTC.